Below, 8 T cell receptor beta chains from the same sample are listed, as sequenced in a study of T cells in localized non-small cell lung cancer. Sequencing was performed with immunoSEQ multiplex PCR; in TCRdb, only in-frame clones are kept and a portion is missing. The repertoire includes tens of thousands of clones, 88% of them detected once, and 2.7% sits in the top ten. The source material was peripheral blood, sampled before any cancer treatment. Every receptor here comes from a woman aged 40-75 years with stage I lung adenocarcinoma.

The gene calls are TRBV7-9 and TRBJ1-1; no clear D. Trimming pared 2 bases from V and 5 bases from J, leaving 3 bases between. This CDR3 contains 11 residues. Germline V gene data show CDR1 as SEHNR and CDR2 as FQNEAQ (reference sequence). CDR3 amino acids: CASSLNTEAFF. The CDR3 DNA follows: TGTGCCAGCAGCTTAAATACTGAAGCTTTCTTT. Looking up the rest from reference TRBV7-9 and TRBJ1-1 gives the full variable domain: DTGVSQNPRHKITKRGQNVTFRCDPISEHNRLYWYRQTLGQGPEFLTYFQNEAQLEKSRLLSDRFSAERPKGSFSTLEIQRTEQGDSAMYLCASSLNTEAFFGQGTRLTVV.

V usage is TRBV7-9 and J usage is TRBJ2-1; tentatively, D is TRBD2 (6 bases). Trimming shortened V by 8 bases and J by 6 bases, and 17 bases separated the two germline ends. CDR1 is SEHNR, CDR2 FQNEAQ, per germline (reference sequence). The CDR3 is made up of 14 amino acids. In nucleotides, the CDR3 is TGTGCCAGCGAAGCGGGTGGGGAGGTCAATGAGCAGTTCTTC. It codes for CASEAGGEVNEQFF.

V and J are TRBV6-5 and TRBJ1-3; possible D gene TRBD1, 6 bases. The germline CDR1 and CDR2 sequences are MNHEY and SVGAGI. V was trimmed by 8 bases and J by 1 base, leaving 15 bases between them. The CDR3 loop spans 15 amino acids. Here the CDR3 DNA reads TGTGCCAGCTCGCAGGGGCGAGGGTCTGGAAACACCATATATTTT. Its translation: CASSQGRGSGNTIYF.

V usage is TRBV7-8 and J usage is TRBJ1-5; the D is unclear. Germline V CDR1 and CDR2: SGHVS, FQNEAQ. CDR3 length: 14 residues. V was pared by 3 bases and J by 0 bases, with 6 bases between. CDR3 sequence reads: CASSFEHSNQPQHF. The CDR3 nucleotides read TGTGCCAGCAGCTTCGAGCATAGCAATCAGCCCCAGCATTTT.

The chain couples TRBV11-2 to TRBJ1-1; a weak D match, TRBD1 (6 bases). Trimming removed 7 bases at V and 5 bases at J, with 20 bases between. The CDR3 contains 15 residues. Germline assignment: CDR1 SGHAT and CDR2 FQNNGV. The CDR3, as DNA: TGTGCCAGCACGGGGGGGCCAACAGGGAGGACTGAAGCTTTCTTT. This codes for CASTGGPTGRTEAFF. Based on the CDR3 plus reference TRBV11-2 and TRBJ1-1, the full variable domain is EAGVAQSPRYKIIEKRQSVAFWCNPISGHATLYWYQQILGQGPKLLIQFQNNGVVDDSQLPKDRFSAERLKGVDSTLKIQPAKLEDSAVYLCASTGGPTGRTEAFFGQGTRLTVV.

This sequence joins TRBV4-1 and TRBJ1-4, with a tentative D call TRBD1 (6 bases). Germline values: CDR1 MGHRA, CDR2 YSYEKL. The CDR3 totals 14 residues. V was pared by 3 bases and J by 5 bases, with 10 bases between. The CDR3 is CASSHPDRNEKLFF. CDR3 DNA sequence: TGCGCCAGCAGCCACCCGGACAGAAATGAAAAACTGTTTTTT.

V usage is TRBV4-1 and J usage is TRBJ2-5; possibly TRBD2 for D (6 bases). Germline CDR1 and CDR2: MGHRA and YSYEKL. The V end lost 1 base, the J end lost 0 bases, and 21 bases lay between the germline ends. This CDR3 has 19 amino acids. The CDR3 spells CASSQGGGFPWGYQETQYF. The DNA for the CDR3 is TGCGCCAGCAGCCAAGGGGGAGGATTCCCGTGGGGGTACCAAGAGACCCAGTACTTC.

The chain links TRBV27 to TRBJ1-4, with a weak D call TRBD1 (5 bases). Between the trimmed V and J ends, which lost 2 bases and 5 bases, there was a span of 21 bases. The V gene's germline CDR1 is MNHEY and CDR2 SMNVEV (reference sequence). This CDR3 spans 18 amino acids. The CDR3 DNA reads as TGTGCCAGCAGTTTAATCGGGACCGAGCAGTTTTCAAATGAAAAACTGTTTTTT. Its translation: CASSLIGTEQFSNEKLFF.